The subject of this entry is one T cell receptor beta chain. Its specificity is unknown. These data belong to a study of T cell responses to AZD1222 COVID-19 vaccine. This CDR3 contains 16 residues. Germline loops: CDR1 SGHVS, CDR2 FNYEAQ. The ends lost 1 base at V and 10 bases at J; junction bases unmatched: 8. Sequencing was performed with immunoSEQ multiplex PCR; in TCRdb, only in-frame clones are kept and a portion is missing. The table includes about 120,000 clones, 75% to 95% detected once. Study-wide results and caveats: In all cases, repertoires were sampled only after the peak T cell response. The study found Spike-specific TCR breadth and depth rose after two AZD1222 doses.

The chain has TRBV7-6 and TRBJ2-1, with 12 nucleotides matching TRBD2. The input for sequencing was peripheral blood, taken on day 0 of AZD1222 vaccination. This sequence was found in an adult in good health. CDR3 in DNA: TGTGCCAGCAGCTTAGGGCGACTAGCGGGAGCGCAAGAGCAGTTCTTC. This encodes CASSLGRLAGAQEQFF.